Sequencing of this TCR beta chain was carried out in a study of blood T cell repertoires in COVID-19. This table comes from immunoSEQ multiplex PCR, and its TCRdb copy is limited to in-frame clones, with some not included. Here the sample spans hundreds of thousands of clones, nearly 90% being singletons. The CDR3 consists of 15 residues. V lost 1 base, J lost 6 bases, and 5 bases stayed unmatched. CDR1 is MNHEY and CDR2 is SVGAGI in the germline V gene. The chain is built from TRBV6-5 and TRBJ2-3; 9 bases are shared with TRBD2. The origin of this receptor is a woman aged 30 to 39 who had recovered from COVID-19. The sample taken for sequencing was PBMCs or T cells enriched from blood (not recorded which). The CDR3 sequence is CASSYLAGDLDTQYF. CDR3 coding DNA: TGTGCCAGCAGTTACTTAGCGGGAGATTTGGATACGCAGTATTTT.